This TCR beta chain was retrieved from a study of T cells in Graves' hyperthyroidism and ophthalmopathy. This CDR3 is 12 amino acids long. Germline-derived CDR1 and CDR2 are MNHNS and SASEGT. Trimming cost V 8 bases and J 0 bases, with 7 bases left between them. Amplification of TCR beta CDR3 regions used RNA as the template. In the first-round RT-PCR of the TCR CDR3, the HTBI primer set was used. A single record per CDR3 protein comes from TCRdb applying MiXCR to the multiplex PCR reads. The sample includes about 700,000 distinct CDR3 sequences, roughly 46% seen only once; the top ten take about 7%. This clonotype has a handful of counts.

The chain is built from TRBV6-1 and TRBJ1-2; tentative D call: TRBD1 (5 bases). Input material: peripheral blood or thyroid tissue (not recorded which). This TCR came from an adult man with Graves' disease, either hyperthyroidism or ophthalmopathy (not recorded which). The CDR3 spells CASVTANYGYTF. Written as DNA, the CDR3 is TGTGCCAGCGTGACAGCTAACTATGGCTACACCTTC.